The 20 T cell receptor beta chains below come from one sample, sequenced in a study of CD8+ T cells in alopecia areata. Following RNA extraction, reverse transcription yielded cDNA that acted as the sequencing template. This table comes from immunoSEQ multiplex PCR, and its TCRdb copy is limited to in-frame clones, with some not included. Among over 110,000 clones listed, approximately 50% were seen once. The sample was CD4+ T cells sorted from blood, taken at week 0. Source of these receptors: a human donor with alopecia areata.

The V call is TRBV7-9, the J call TRBJ2-3, with 14 bases lining up with TRBD2. The CDR3 is made up of 14 amino acids. Germline assignment: CDR1 SEHNR and CDR2 FQNEAQ (reference sequence). V trimming: 5 bases; J trimming: 9 bases; junction bases outside the gene matches: 4. The CDR3 protein is CASSPRTSGRTQYF. The CDR3 bases are TGTGCCAGCAGCCCTAGGACTAGCGGGAGGACGCAGTATTTT.

V usage is TRBV4-1 and J usage is TRBJ2-7; 7 bases fit TRBD1. CDR1 is MGHRA and CDR2 is YSYEKL in the germline V gene. The CDR3 is 18 residues long. The trim removed 4 bases at V and 2 bases at J, leaving 17 bases unmatched. The CDR3 DNA reads as TGCGCCAGCAGCCGTGATTACTTTCGGGACAGAAGTACCTACGAGCAGTACTTC. Its translation is CASSRDYFRDRSTYEQYF.

This clone occurred a few times. The chain employs TRBV6-5 and TRBJ2-7; 12 bases are a match to TRBD2. With 7 bases clipped from V and 4 bases from J, the junction kept 5 bases outside the gene matches. The CDR3 loop spans 14 amino acids. Per the germline V gene, CDR1 is MNHEY and CDR2 is SVGAGI. This CDR3 reads CASKRLAGVYEQYF. The CDR3 DNA is TGTGCCAGCAAACGACTAGCGGGAGTATACGAGCAGTACTTC.

This clone showed up just a few times. The CDR3 DNA sequence: TGTGCCTGGAGAAGGGCGGGGGGCAACGAGCAGTTCTTC. Its protein product is CAWRRAGGNEQFF. The chain joins TRBV30 to TRBJ2-1; 8 nucleotides match TRBD2. The CDR3 length is 13 residues. The germline V gene encodes CDR1 GTSNPN and CDR2 SVGIG (reference sequence). Germline trimming cut 3 bases from V and 10 bases from J; bases unmatched to any gene: 8.

Only one count was recorded for this clone. The V call is TRBV30, the J call TRBJ1-2, with 7 bases identical to TRBD1. The CDR3 is 14 amino acids. V was pared by 4 bases and J by 7 bases, with 12 bases of the junction left unmatched. Germline CDR1 GTSNPN, CDR2 SVGIG (reference sequence). CDR3 DNA sequence: TGTGCCTGGAATCAAGACAGGGTCTTTTTTGGCTACACCTTC. The encoded protein is CAWNQDRVFFGYTF.

The chain couples TRBV19 to TRBJ2-2, with D perhaps matching TRBD1 (6 bases). V lost 9 bases and J lost 2, with 22 bases in between. The length of the CDR3 is 17 residues. CDR1 and CDR2 (germline): LNHDA, SQIVND (reference sequence). DNA of the CDR3: TGTGCCAGCCGAGCCGGCGGGTGGGACATTAACACCGGGGAGCTGTTTTTT. Its translation: CASRAGGWDINTGELFF.

The CDR3 bases are TGTGCCAGCAGCTTAACTGGCCAGTTGGGCAATGAGCAGTTCTTC. It codes for CASSLTGQLGNEQFF. The chain links TRBV7-3 to TRBJ2-1; unclear D gene. CDR1 SGHTA and CDR2 FQGTGA come from the germline V gene. The CDR3 extends over 15 amino acids. Deletions cut 0 bases from V and 6 bases from J, with 12 bases between.

This clone was recorded only once. V is TRBV6-6 and J is TRBJ2-5, with D perhaps matching TRBD1 (5 bases). V gave up 2 bases and J gave up 4 bases, with 11 bases separating them. The CDR3 consists of 14 residues. Germline V CDR1 and CDR2: MNHNY, SVGAGI (reference sequence). The CDR3 is CASSYQGPPETQYF. DNA for the CDR3: TGTGCCAGCAGTTACCAGGGTCCTCCAGAGACCCAGTACTTC.

Only a few counts were recorded for this clone. The rearrangement links TRBV29-1 to TRBJ2-7; the match to TRBD2 covers 8 bases. The germline V gene encodes CDR1 SQVTM and CDR2 ANQGSEA. The V segment lost 4 bases and the J segment 6 bases; nucleotides outside the gene matches: 11. This CDR3 comprises 14 residues. CDR3: CSVAAGLGTSEQYF. CDR3 nucleotide sequence: TGCAGCGTTGCCGCGGGACTAGGCACAAGCGAGCAGTACTTC.

The chain has TRBV9 and TRBJ2-3, with TRBD2 as a possible D gene (5 bases). Germline V gene lookup returns CDR1 SGDLS and CDR2 YYNGEE. V lost 4 bases and J lost 6, with 12 bases in between. This CDR3 has 13 amino acids. The CDR3 coding sequence is TGTGCCAGCAGCATCATCCAGCGGGATACGCAGTATTTT. This sequence encodes CASSIIQRDTQYF.

The chain uses TRBV27 and TRBJ2-1; no definite D call. The V gene lost 2 bases and the J gene lost 5 bases, with 7 bases spanning the gap. The CDR3 length is 13 residues. Germline V gene lookup returns CDR1 MNHEY and CDR2 SMNVEV (reference sequence). CDR3 residues: CASSLGWDNEQFF. The DNA of the CDR3 is TGTGCCAGCAGTTTAGGGTGGGACAATGAGCAGTTCTTC.

This clone occurred a few times. The gene calls are TRBV4-1 and TRBJ2-7, with a tentative D call TRBD2 (6 bases). CDR1 is MGHRA and CDR2 is YSYEKL in the germline V gene. The CDR3 spans 15 residues. Trimming shortened V by 4 bases and J by 5 bases, and 18 bases separated the two germline ends. The CDR3 spells CASSPPAASVNEQYF. The CDR3 DNA reads TGCGCCAGCAGCCCCCCGGCGGCTAGCGTGAACGAGCAGTACTTC.

The chain joins TRBV10-3 to TRBJ1-1, with TRBD1 as a possible D gene (6 bases). Germline-derived CDR1 and CDR2 are ENHRY and SYGVKD. Deletions cut 11 bases from V and 5 bases from J, with 18 bases between. This CDR3 is 13 amino acids long. Written as DNA, the CDR3 is TGTGCCTCATCCAAAGCCCAGGGGACTGAAGCTTTCTTT. Protein sequence: CASSKAQGTEAFF.

The CDR3 protein is CASSSRAGNEQYF. The CDR3 DNA reads as TGTGCCAGCAGTTCTCGAGCGGGGAACGAGCAGTACTTC. J is TRBJ2-7 and V is TRBV27; 7 nucleotides agree with TRBD2. Germline V CDR1 and CDR2: MNHEY, SMNVEV (reference sequence). This CDR3 has 13 amino acids. V was clipped by 4 bases and J by 5 bases; unmatched bases: 5.

J is TRBJ2-7 and V is TRBV10-3, with D perhaps given as TRBD1 or TRBD2 (6 bases each). V lost 8 bases, J lost 6 bases, and 23 bases lay in between. Germline loops: CDR1 ENHRY, CDR2 SYGVKD. CDR3 length: 15 residues. The CDR3 sequence is CAIGYEGGSYSEQYF. For the CDR3, the DNA is TGTGCCATCGGATATGAGGGGGGCAGTTATTCCGAGCAGTACTTC.

This clone was observed a few times. The rearrangement uses TRBV7-9 and TRBJ2-7; D is unresolved. Germline lookup yields CDR1 SEHNR and CDR2 FQNEAQ (reference sequence). The CDR3 sequence is 14 residues long. V lost 3 bases to trimming and J lost 5 bases, with 14 bases between them. The CDR3 here is CASSLRHPFDEQYF. CDR3 in DNA: TGTGCCAGCAGCTTGCGACACCCCTTCGACGAGCAGTACTTC. The complete variable domain, with remaining parts taken from reference TRBV7-9 and TRBJ2-7, reads DTGVSQNPRHKITKRGQNVTFRCDPISEHNRLYWYRQTLGQGPEFLTYFQNEAQLEKSRLLSDRFSAERPKGSFSTLEIQRTEQGDSAMYLCASSLRHPFDEQYFGPGTRLTVT.

The chain couples TRBV10-3 to TRBJ1-4; TRBD1 agrees at 7 bases. CDR3 length equals 12 residues. The trim removed 10 bases at V and 16 bases at J, leaving 15 bases unmatched. Germline assignment: CDR1 ENHRY and CDR2 SYGVKD. The CDR3 here is CATSRDSREPFF. The CDR3 nucleotides read TGTGCCACCTCCCGGGACAGCCGGGAACCGTTTTTT.

The table lists this clone with a count of one. This chain joins TRBV5-4 and TRBJ2-7; D uncertain. V lost 4 bases to trimming and J lost 0 bases, with 5 bases between them. This CDR3 region has 12 residues. CDR1 and CDR2 from the germline V gene are SGHNT and YYREEE (reference sequence). CDR3 loop: CASSLSSYEQYF. The CDR3 DNA reads TGTGCCAGCAGCCTCAGCTCCTACGAGCAGTACTTC.

This clone is judged medium-sized. The rearrangement uses TRBV6-5 and TRBJ1-2; no firm D call. Trimming stripped 4 bases from V and 9 bases from J, with 9 bases between. Germline assignment: CDR1 MNHEY and CDR2 SVGAGI. The CDR3 consists of 11 residues. CDR3 bases: TGTGCCAGCAGTTTTGGGCTGAGCTACACCTTC. This encodes CASSFGLSYTF.

This chain uses TRBV4-2 with TRBJ2-5; no clear D. The germline gives CDR1 LGHNA, CDR2 YNFKEQ. This CDR3 region has 13 residues. V was pared by 5 bases and J by 2 bases, with 9 bases between. CDR3 region: CASSRTTQETQYF. For the CDR3, the DNA is TGTGCCAGCAGCAGGACCACTCAAGAGACCCAGTACTTC.